The 13 T cell receptor beta chains listed next were all sequenced from one sample in a study of blood T cell repertoires in COVID-19. The data were produced by immunoSEQ multiplex PCR, yet TCRdb's version contains in-frame clones alone and is incomplete. The sample has about 33,000 clones; around nine tenths are singletons. Sequencing was performed on peripheral blood. Every receptor here comes from a human donor in a cohort sampled during active COVID-19.

This sequence joins TRBV11-2 and TRBJ1-2; D may be TRBD1 (5 bases). Trimming shortened V by 5 bases and J by 2 bases, and 9 bases separated the two germline ends. The CDR3 extends over 13 amino acids. Per the germline V gene, CDR1 is SGHAT and CDR2 is FQNNGV. The CDR3 DNA reads TGTGCCAGCAGCCAGGGTTTCAACTATGGCTACACCTTC. Its protein product is CASSQGFNYGYTF.

The chain employs TRBV5-1 and TRBJ2-5; 9 bases are a match to TRBD1. The CDR3 consists of 16 residues. The ends lost 4 bases at V and 7 bases at J; junction bases unmatched: 14. Germline V gene lookup returns CDR1 SGHRS and CDR2 YFSETQ. The CDR3 nucleotides are TGCGCCAGCAGCCGGACAGGGGCCCGCGGCGGGGGGACCCAGTACTTC. Its protein product is CASSRTGARGGGTQYF.

V gene TRBV7-9 combines with J gene TRBJ1-6, with TRBD1 matching 7 bases. The CDR3 has 14 residues. Germline trimming cut 5 bases from V and 5 bases from J; bases unmatched to any gene: 3. Germline CDR1 reads SEHNR; CDR2 reads FQNEAQ (reference sequence). Written as DNA, the CDR3 is TGTGCCAGCAGCACCGACAGGGATAATTCACCCCTCCACTTT. Translation: CASSTDRDNSPLHF.

The CDR3 DNA reads as TGTGCCAGCAGCCGGGACAGGGGGCGAGATGAGCAGTTCTTC. This encodes CASSRDRGRDEQFF. V and J are TRBV2 and TRBJ2-1, with TRBD1 matching over 12 bases. CDR3 size: 14 residues. V was clipped by 6 bases and J by 8 bases; unmatched bases: 5. In germline, CDR1 is SNHLY, CDR2 FYNNEI.

This clone was observed once. This chain joins TRBV5-6 and TRBJ2-7, with D perhaps TRBD1 (6 bases). Germline V gene sequence: CDR1 SGHDT, CDR2 YYEEEE. The CDR3 covers 14 residues. V shed 3 bases and J shed 2 bases, with 12 bases lying between them. The CDR3 is CASSSSRGTYEQYF. CDR3 in DNA: TGTGCCAGCAGCTCGTCCAGGGGCACCTACGAGCAGTACTTC. Drawing the rest from reference TRBV5-6 and TRBJ2-7, the complete variable domain is DAGVTQSPTHLIKTRGQQVTLRCSPKSGHDTVSWYQQALGQGPQFIFQYYEEEERQRGNFPDRFSGHQFPNYSSELNVNALLLGDSALYLCASSSSRGTYEQYFGPGTRLTVT.

A few counts support this clone. The rearrangement links TRBV6-2 or TRBV6-3 to TRBJ1-5; D is undetermined. Trimming took 0 bases from V and 6 from J, leaving 6 bases between them. Per germline, CDR1 MNHEY and CDR2 SVGEGT. This CDR3 is built from 13 residues. CDR3 loop: CASSYSRVQPQHF. CDR3 bases: TGTGCCAGCAGTTACTCGAGGGTTCAGCCCCAGCATTTT.

This clone was counted a single time. This sequence joins TRBV29-1 and TRBJ2-4; 7 nucleotides match TRBD1. CDR3 size: 12 residues. The J segment lost 10 bases and the V segment lost 7 bases, leaving 10 bases of the junction unmatched. Germline assignment: CDR1 SQVTM and CDR2 ANQGSEA. CDR3 in amino acids: CSARTGLPIQYF. In DNA form, the CDR3 reads TGCAGCGCCAGGACAGGTCTTCCGATTCAGTACTTC.

The chain carries TRBV18 and TRBJ2-3; D is ambiguous. Germline lookup yields CDR1 KGHSH and CDR2 LQKENI. The length of the CDR3 is 16 residues. V lost 3 bases to trimming and J lost 2 bases, with 15 bases between them. CDR3 region: CASSPSQSQITDTQYF. The CDR3 nucleotides read TGTGCCAGCTCACCGTCTCAATCACAGATCACAGATACGCAGTATTTT.

The rearrangement links TRBV4-1 to TRBJ2-1, with D possibly TRBD1 on 6 matching bases. The V end was cut by 4 bases, the J end by 9 bases, with 7 bases between. This CDR3 contains 11 residues. Germline-derived CDR1 and CDR2 are MGHRA and YSYEKL. In nucleotides, the CDR3 is TGCGCCAGCAGCCTGGGGGCTGAGCAGTTCTTC. Translated: CASSLGAEQFF.

This rearrangement joins TRBV19 to TRBJ2-3; TRBD1 is a possible D gene (6 bases). Germline-derived CDR1 and CDR2 are LNHDA and SQIVND (reference sequence). Trimming took off 3 bases at V and 2 bases at J, with 12 bases between the two ends. The CDR3 is 15 residues long. CDR3 sequence (DNA): TGTGCCAGTAGTATGCGACAGGTGTCCACAGATACGCAGTATTTT. It is translated as CASSMRQVSTDTQYF.

The chain uses TRBV9 and TRBJ2-6; D is unresolved. The CDR3 length is 16 residues. V was trimmed by 1 base and J by 0 bases, leaving 8 bases between them. Germline CDR1 and CDR2: SGDLS and YYNGEE. Here the CDR3 reads CASSVTAVSGANVLTF. The CDR3 DNA is TGTGCCAGCAGCGTAACCGCAGTCTCTGGGGCCAACGTCCTGACTTTC.

The chain couples TRBV7-9 to TRBJ2-2; tentatively, D is TRBD2 (6 bases). Germline V gene lookup returns CDR1 SEHNR and CDR2 FQNEAQ (reference sequence). The CDR3 has 14 amino acids. Trimming left V 7 bases short and J 7 bases short, with 16 bases between. CDR3 bases: TGTGCCAGCACCCATGGGGGGTCCGGCGGGGAGCTGTTTTTT. Translated: CASTHGGSGGELFF.

This clone was counted once. V gene TRBV24-1 combines with J gene TRBJ2-1; TRBD2 aligns across 15 bases. The germline V gene encodes CDR1 KGHDR and CDR2 SFDVKD. Unmatched junction bases numbered 10, after V lost 4 bases and J lost 7 bases. The CDR3 has 18 residues. The CDR3 DNA is TGTGCCACCAGTGACCCGGGACTAGCGGGAGGAAGTATTAATGAGCAGTTCTTC. This translates into CATSDPGLAGGSINEQFF.